This TCR beta chain was recovered during a study of cytomegalovirus exposure and HLA in healthy donors. Study overall: Later, an analysis reported that the 130 or so validation repertoires had used the same platform as the roughly 700 first-cohort repertoires.

Repertoires were generated with immunoSEQ multiplex PCR, while TCRdb's copy carries only in-frame clones and drops some. Of about 200,000 clones listed, more than 70% are singletons. About this clone itself: Its antigen is undetermined.

V was cut by 5 bases and J by 0 bases, with 11 bases left in between. Germline V lookup: CDR1 LGHNT, CDR2 FRNRAP. The CDR3 runs to 15 residues. General study findings and limits: The classifier reportedly diagnosed cytomegalovirus status with high sensitivity and specificity. Some public TCRs appeared in many individuals, while most sequences were rare. A subsequent analysis found that TCR clusters from the first cohort also tended to co-occur in the approximately 120 validation repertoires, with less than 95% of cluster scores above 0.

The chain links TRBV12-5 to TRBJ2-1; TRBD1 might be the D (6 bases). The receptor's source is a woman younger than 35 in good health and CMV-seronegative. Sequencing input: PBMCs. The CDR3: CASGPGQSSYNEQFF. The CDR3 region has the DNA TGTGCTAGTGGTCCAGGACAGAGCTCCTACAATGAGCAGTTCTTC.